These 17 T cell receptor beta chains came from one sample sequenced in a study of cytomegalovirus exposure and HLA in healthy donors. Assay used: immunoSEQ multiplex PCR; TCRdb lists only in-frame clones, some missing. In the table there are about 130,000 clones, approximately 88% of which are singletons. Source material: PBMCs. The receptor source for this set is a woman aged 18-29 years in good health and CMV-seronegative.

This clone was seen once. This rearrangement joins TRBV28 to TRBJ1-4, with D uncertain. V was trimmed by 1 base and J by 7 bases, leaving 19 bases between them. This CDR3 region has 17 residues. Germline CDR1 is MDHEN and CDR2 is SYDVKM. CDR3 nucleotides: TGTGCCAGCAGTTTATTGCCTTCGTCCGATCTAACTGAAAAACTGTTTTTT. Residues: CASSLLPSSDLTEKLFF.

This clone came up a few times. The chain has TRBV27 and TRBJ2-7, with D possibly TRBD2 on 6 matching bases. The CDR3 contains 13 residues. Germline CDR1 MNHEY, CDR2 SMNVEV (reference sequence). V was clipped by 7 bases and J by 3 bases, with 13 bases between them. This CDR3 reads CASTLGTVYEQYF. In DNA, the CDR3 is TGTGCCAGCACCCTTGGGACTGTCTACGAGCAGTACTTC.

The gene calls are TRBV9 and TRBJ2-7, with 9 bases matching TRBD1. The CDR3 covers 16 residues. The V segment lost 3 bases and the J segment 4 bases; nucleotides outside the gene matches: 11. The V gene's germline CDR1 is SGDLS and CDR2 YYNGEE. CDR3 sequence reads: CASSAGPGQGGYEQYF. The CDR3 DNA sequence: TGTGCCAGCAGCGCCGGTCCGGGACAGGGTGGGTACGAGCAGTACTTC.

Concerning this clone: The junction does not match germline at one end; this may be a read error. The chain is built from TRBV9 and TRBJ1-3; D remains unclear. CDR1 and CDR2 (germline): SGDLS, YYNGEE. This CDR3 contains 19 residues. The CDR3 sequence is CASSVGAAGDYVSRNTIYF. The CDR3 bases are TGTGCCAGCAGCGTAGGGGCCGCGGGAGACTATGTCTCTAGAAACACCATATATTTT.

V and J are TRBV29-1 and TRBJ2-7; 9 positions agree with TRBD1. V gave up 7 bases and J gave up 2 bases; unmatched junction bases: 3. The CDR3 loop spans 12 amino acids. Per germline, CDR1 SQVTM and CDR2 ANQGSEA. CDR3 coding DNA: TGCAGCGCTAGGACAGGGGCCTACGAGCAGTACTTC. It specifies CSARTGAYEQYF.

V is TRBV5-4 and J is TRBJ2-3; 8 nucleotides match TRBD2. This CDR3 has 14 residues. Germline CDR1 SGHNT, CDR2 YYREEE (reference sequence). The junction had 2 bases not matched to a gene; V was cut back by 0 bases and J by 5 bases. CDR3 residues: CASSLALAGDTQYF. CDR3 DNA: TGTGCCAGCAGCTTGGCGCTAGCGGGAGATACGCAGTATTTT.

This sequence joins TRBV5-1 and TRBJ2-5; no clear D. Germline loops: CDR1 SGHRS, CDR2 YFSETQ. V lost 0 bases, J lost 3 bases, and 3 bases lay in between. The CDR3 has 12 residues. The CDR3 nucleotides read TGCGCCAGCAGCTTGGGCGAAGAGACCCAGTACTTC. It translates to CASSLGEETQYF.

This chain joins TRBV5-4 and TRBJ1-2, with D perhaps TRBD1 (5 bases). The CDR3 totals 13 residues. Trimming took off 10 bases at V and 0 bases at J, with 13 bases between the two ends. Germline V gene data show CDR1 as SGHNT and CDR2 as YYREEE (reference sequence). The CDR3 coding sequence is TGTGCCGTTAGGTCAGGGACTAACTATGGCTACACCTTC. Translating gives CAVRSGTNYGYTF.

CDR3 in amino acids: CASSMLATDTQYF. In nucleotides, the CDR3 is TGTGCCAGTAGTATGCTAGCAACAGATACGCAGTATTTT. The gene calls are TRBV19 and TRBJ2-3, with TRBD2 as a possible D gene (5 bases). Germline values: CDR1 LNHDA, CDR2 SQIVND (reference sequence). This CDR3 is built from 13 residues. Deletions cut 3 bases from V and 3 bases from J, with 7 bases between.

The rearrangement joins TRBV29-1 to TRBJ2-1, with 11 bases lining up with TRBD2. The V gene end was trimmed by 3 bases and the J gene end by 3 bases; junction bases not matched to a gene: 4. The germline V gene has CDR1 SQVTM and CDR2 ANQGSEA. The CDR3 is made up of 15 amino acids. The CDR3, as DNA: TGCAGCGTTGATAGCGGGAGGGCCCACTACAATGAGCAGTTCTTC. This encodes CSVDSGRAHYNEQFF.

J is TRBJ2-3 and V is TRBV7-8; TRBD2 aligns across 7 bases. The CDR3 is made up of 18 amino acids. The germline V gene encodes CDR1 SGHVS and CDR2 FQNEAQ. V was pared by 5 bases and J by 6 bases, with 20 bases of the junction left unmatched. The CDR3 loop reads CASSLGRGGDRRGDTQYF. Here the CDR3 DNA reads TGTGCCAGCAGCCTGGGGAGGGGAGGTGACCGCCGTGGGGATACGCAGTATTTT.

The V gene is TRBV4-1, the J gene TRBJ2-1; weak D call: TRBD2 (5 bases). The CDR3 extends over 14 amino acids. V lost 0 bases, J lost 2 bases, and 5 bases lay in between. Germline lookup yields CDR1 MGHRA and CDR2 YSYEKL. CDR3 bases: TGCGCCAGCAGCCAAGAACTAGCCTACAATGAGCAGTTCTTC. It is translated as CASSQELAYNEQFF.

The V gene is TRBV7-2, the J gene TRBJ2-7, with 8 bases fitting TRBD1. The length of the CDR3 is 14 residues. The V gene's germline CDR1 is SGHTA and CDR2 FQGNSA. The V gene end was trimmed by 4 bases and the J gene end by 4 bases; junction bases not matched to a gene: 6. The CDR3 loop is CASSSGQAKYEQYF. The CDR3 nucleotides read TGTGCCAGCAGCTCGGGACAGGCTAAGTACGAGCAGTACTTC. Full variable domain (rest looked up from reference TRBV7-2 and TRBJ2-7): GAGVSQSPSNKVTEKGKDVELRCDPISGHTALYWYRQSLGQGLEFLIYFQGNSAPDKSGLPSDRFSAERTGGSVSTLTIQRTQQEDSAVYLCASSSGQAKYEQYFGPGTRLTVT.

This clone was observed a few times. This chain uses TRBV6-4 with TRBJ2-3, with TRBD1 matching 8 bases. Germline V gives CDR1 MRHNA, CDR2 SNTAGT. This CDR3 comprises 17 residues. V was pared by 2 bases and J by 5 bases, with 12 bases of the junction left unmatched. CDR3 in amino acids: CASSDDEGTGGRDTQYF. In DNA, the CDR3 is TGTGCCAGCAGTGACGACGAGGGGACAGGAGGAAGAGATACGCAGTATTTT.

The chain combines TRBV7-2 with TRBJ2-6; D perhaps matches TRBD1 (5 bases). The V and J ends lost 6 bases and 2 bases respectively, with 11 bases between them. The length of the CDR3 is 15 residues. In germline, CDR1 is SGHTA, CDR2 FQGNSA. This chain's CDR3 is CASRTDSTGANVLTF. The CDR3 region has the DNA TGTGCCAGCAGGACCGACAGCACTGGGGCCAACGTCCTGACTTTC.

This chain uses TRBV9 with TRBJ2-3; tentatively, D is TRBD1 (6 bases). The CDR3 covers 14 residues. The germline gives CDR1 SGDLS, CDR2 YYNGEE. V lost 4 bases and J lost 2, with 11 bases in between. This chain's CDR3 is CASSLGQITDTQYF. The CDR3 DNA reads TGTGCCAGCAGCCTCGGACAGATCACAGATACGCAGTATTTT.

The V and J genes are TRBV10-3 and TRBJ2-7; maybe TRBD1 (6 bases). CDR1 ENHRY and CDR2 SYGVKD come from the germline V gene. Trimming took off 6 bases at V and 6 bases at J, with 15 bases between the two ends. This CDR3 spans 13 amino acids. Here the CDR3 DNA reads TGTGCCATCAGCACAGGGCTGGTGAGCGAGCAGTACTTC. It specifies CAISTGLVSEQYF.